The 28 T cell receptor beta chains below were found in one sample sequenced in a study of Ad26.COV2.S vaccination and SARS-CoV-2 variants (dated by TCRdb to the early 2020s). In the paper's terms, the treatment or condition label means: some 19 received Ad26.COV2.S at low or high dose, single or two shots; 5 received placebo; per-sample allocation not given. Repertoires of vaccine and placebo recipients were sequenced from samples collected on day 63 after the first injection. The library was prepared using the immunoSEQ multiplex PCR assay. Sourced from immuneACCESS, this table was stored by TCRdb with only in-frame sequences that have V and J called. A share of the clones is absent; for the studies checked, an unresolved V gene accounts for under half, and the remainder has no known explanation. Present in this sample are roughly 400,000 clones, around 92% of which were seen just once. In total, the top ten clones hold more than 1.5% of the sample.

The sample was peripheral blood, taken in a trial of Ad26.COV2.S vaccine versus placebo. The source of these receptors is a person between 18 and 59 years old who received the Ad26.COV2.S COVID-19 vaccine or a placebo.

V gene TRBV25-1 combines with J gene TRBJ1-1; 9 positions agree with TRBD1. The CDR3 is 16 residues long. Germline CDR1 MGHDK, CDR2 SYGVNS. The V gene end was trimmed by 7 bases and the J gene end by 4 bases; junction bases not matched to a gene: 13. CDR3 nucleotides: TGTGCCAGCACCCAAAACCGGGACAGGGTTACCACTGAAGCTTTCTTT. It specifies CASTQNRDRVTTEAFF.

CDR3 nucleotides: TGTGCCAGCAGCCAAGATTTTTCGGTCGGGACAGGTTCGAGCTCCTATAATTCACCCCTCCACTTT. This codes for CASSQDFSVGTGSSSYNSPLHF. This chain connects TRBV3-1 (or the pseudogene TRBV3-2) to TRBJ1-6, with 8 bases aligning to TRBD1. V lost 0 bases and J lost 0; bases outside the gene matches: 16. In germline, CDR1 is LGHDT, CDR2 YNNKEL (reference sequence). The length of the CDR3 is 22 residues.

The chain couples TRBV11-2 to TRBJ2-5; the match to TRBD2 covers 8 bases. Germline CDR1 is SGHAT and CDR2 is FQNNGV. V gave up 1 base and J gave up 5 bases; unmatched junction bases: 9. The CDR3 spans 16 residues. This CDR3 is CASSLVAGGTVETQYF. Here the CDR3 DNA reads TGTGCCAGCAGCTTAGTGGCGGGGGGTACCGTGGAGACCCAGTACTTC.

The genes are TRBV5-4 and TRBJ1-2, with a possible D match to TRBD1 (6 bases). CDR1 SGHNT and CDR2 YYREEE come from the germline V gene (reference sequence). The CDR3 has 14 amino acids. Trimming removed 2 bases from V and 7 bases from J, with 15 bases in between. This CDR3 is CASSLFGGVPGYTF. The CDR3 coding sequence is TGTGCCAGCAGCTTATTTGGGGGCGTTCCTGGCTACACCTTC. Looking up the rest from reference TRBV5-4 and TRBJ1-2 gives the full variable domain: ETGVTQSPTHLIKTRGQQVTLRCSSQSGHNTVSWYQQALGQGPQFIFQYYREEENGRGNFPPRFSGLQFPNYSSELNVNALELDDSALYLCASSLFGGVPGYTFGSGTRLTVV.

The gene calls are TRBV9 and TRBJ2-1; weak D call: TRBD1 (6 bases). Germline-derived CDR1 and CDR2 are SGDLS and YYNGEE. This CDR3 region has 15 residues. The V and J ends lost 1 base and 0 bases respectively, with 8 bases between them. The CDR3: CASSVTGFSYNEQFF. The DNA for the CDR3 is TGTGCCAGCAGCGTAACAGGGTTCTCCTACAATGAGCAGTTCTTC.

The chain combines TRBV30 with TRBJ1-2; D remains unclear. The V end was cut by 0 bases, the J end by 5 bases, with 10 bases between. Germline-derived CDR1 and CDR2 are GTSNPN and SVGIG (reference sequence). CDR3 length equals 13 residues. The CDR3 DNA reads TGTGCCTGGAGTGTCAAAGTTTCTTATGGCTACACCTTC. Its protein product is CAWSVKVSYGYTF.

V gene TRBV6-4 combines with J gene TRBJ1-1; 7 nucleotides align to TRBD1. The CDR3 extends over 15 amino acids. Germline V CDR1 and CDR2: MRHNA, SNTAGT. J was trimmed by 4 bases and V by 3 bases; bases with no gene match: 8. The chain's CDR3 is CASSENVQGSTEAFF. Written as DNA, the CDR3 is TGTGCCAGCAGTGAGAATGTACAGGGGAGCACTGAAGCTTTCTTT.

This clone showed up just a few times. The CDR3 protein is CASSLDPGDTEAFF. The CDR3 DNA reads TGTGCCAGCAGCTTGGATCCCGGGGACACTGAAGCTTTCTTT. The chain is built from TRBV5-4 and TRBJ1-1, with D unresolved. CDR1 SGHNT and CDR2 YYREEE come from the germline V gene (reference sequence). Deletions cut 0 bases from V and 3 bases from J, with 9 bases between. CDR3 size: 14 residues.

In its sample, this clone was seen once. The chain carries TRBV7-9 and TRBJ2-7, with D unclear. With 4 bases removed from V and 0 bases from J, the gap between germline ends came to 10 bases. The germline gives CDR1 SEHNR, CDR2 FQNEAQ (reference sequence). The CDR3 sequence is 14 residues long. This CDR3 is CASSSVLSSYEQYF. The CDR3, as DNA: TGTGCCAGCAGCTCCGTACTGAGCTCCTACGAGCAGTACTTC.

This chain links TRBV25-1 with TRBJ1-2; D is unresolved. The germline V and J ends were trimmed by 0 bases and 2 bases, with 7 bases remaining between them. This CDR3 is built from 14 residues. Looked up from germline, CDR1 is MGHDK and CDR2 is SYGVNS. The CDR3 DNA follows: TGTGCCAGCAGTGAATATATGACCAACTATGGCTACACCTTC. It translates to CASSEYMTNYGYTF.

This clone occurred a few times. The rearrangement links TRBV9 to TRBJ2-5; no clear D gene. Germline-derived CDR1 and CDR2 are SGDLS and YYNGEE. The CDR3 has 15 amino acids. The V end was cut by 4 bases, the J end by 0 bases, with 13 bases between. The CDR3, as DNA: TGTGCCAGCAGCCAACCAGGAGTGTACCAAGAGACCCAGTACTTC. This encodes CASSQPGVYQETQYF.

The chain couples TRBV6-5 to TRBJ2-1, with D possibly being TRBD1 (6 bases). V shed 1 base and J shed 5 bases, with 12 bases lying between them. The CDR3 extends over 15 amino acids. Germline CDR1 and CDR2: MNHEY and SVGAGI. The chain's CDR3 is CASSYFRGHDNEQFF. DNA for the CDR3: TGTGCCAGCAGTTACTTCAGGGGACATGACAATGAGCAGTTCTTC.

The chain uses TRBV27 and TRBJ2-5; 11 nucleotides agree with TRBD1. Germline CDR1 reads MNHEY; CDR2 reads SMNVEV (reference sequence). The length of the CDR3 is 15 residues. V lost 6 bases and J lost 5; bases outside the gene matches: 8. The CDR3 spells CASSILGDRGETQYF. As DNA, the CDR3 is TGTGCCAGCAGCATCCTCGGGGACAGGGGGGAGACCCAGTACTTC.

The gene calls are TRBV5-1 and TRBJ2-1, with TRBD2 identical over 10 bases. Germline V gene sequence: CDR1 SGHRS, CDR2 YFSETQ. The CDR3 length is 16 residues. J gave up 8 bases and V 4 bases, and 12 bases lay outside the gene matches. CDR3: CASSLPSGGQGDEQFF. The CDR3 DNA reads as TGCGCCAGCAGCCTGCCTAGCGGGGGCCAGGGGGATGAGCAGTTCTTC.

This sequence joins TRBV4-1 and TRBJ1-3; D unclear. Germline V lookup: CDR1 MGHRA, CDR2 YSYEKL. Trimming cost V 0 bases and J 0 bases, with 6 bases left between them. The CDR3 totals 15 residues. The CDR3 reads CASSQDLSSGNTIYF. As DNA, the CDR3 is TGCGCCAGCAGCCAAGATTTGAGCTCTGGAAACACCATATATTTT.

This chain joins TRBV7-9 and TRBJ2-7; D unresolved. CDR1 and CDR2 from the germline V gene are SEHNR and FQNEAQ (reference sequence). This CDR3 contains 13 residues. The V end was cut by 2 bases, the J end by 2 bases, with 7 bases between. CDR3 in DNA: TGTGCCAGCAGCTTACATGAAACCTACGAGCAGTACTTC. This gives the protein CASSLHETYEQYF.

J is TRBJ1-6 and V is TRBV7-2; a weak D match, TRBD1 (5 bases). CDR1 is SGHTA, CDR2 FQGNSA, per germline. The CDR3 runs 15 residues. V was clipped by 5 bases and J by 12 bases, with 20 bases between them. This chain's CDR3 is CASSSVPESGIPLHF. The DNA of the CDR3 is TGTGCCAGCAGCAGCGTTCCCGAATCAGGGATACCCCTCCACTTT.

V is TRBV5-6 and J is TRBJ2-7, with 7 bases fitting TRBD1. From germline, CDR1 is SGHDT and CDR2 YYEEEE. This CDR3 is built from 14 residues. The V segment lost 6 bases and the J segment 2 bases; nucleotides outside the gene matches: 8. CDR3 sequence (DNA): TGTGCCAGCATGCTGGGACAGCCGCCCTACGAGCAGTACTTC. Residues: CASMLGQPPYEQYF.

This chain connects TRBV11-3 to TRBJ2-3; maybe TRBD2 (6 bases). The CDR3 length is 17 residues. The V gene lost 1 base and the J gene lost 0 bases, with 14 bases spanning the gap. Germline assignment: CDR1 SGHNT and CDR2 YENEEA. In DNA form, the CDR3 reads TGTGCCAGCAGCTTAGCCTCGGGCGGGGCTAGCACAGATACGCAGTATTTT. This translates into CASSLASGGASTDTQYF.

The count of this clone is one. This chain links TRBV19 with TRBJ1-2; D is unresolved. The CDR3 has 13 residues. V dropped 4 bases and J dropped 0 bases, with 6 bases sitting between them. Germline values: CDR1 LNHDA, CDR2 SQIVND (reference sequence). The CDR3 is CASSNAANYGYTF. The CDR3 nucleotides read TGTGCCAGTAGTAATGCCGCTAACTATGGCTACACCTTC.

The CDR3 spells CASSQGRQYEQYF. The CDR3 DNA reads as TGCGCCAGCAGCCAAGGTCGACAGTACGAGCAGTACTTC. The chain has TRBV4-1 and TRBJ2-7; tentatively, D is TRBD1 (5 bases). V was cut by 1 base and J by 4 bases, with 8 bases left in between. The CDR3 runs 13 residues. Germline V gene lookup returns CDR1 MGHRA and CDR2 YSYEKL.

This rearrangement joins TRBV2 to TRBJ2-1; no reliable D call. Per the germline V gene, CDR1 is SNHLY and CDR2 is FYNNEI. The CDR3 is made up of 10 amino acids. With 4 bases removed from V and 9 bases from J, the gap between germline ends came to 4 bases. This chain's CDR3 is CASSVVEQFF. Written as DNA, the CDR3 is TGTGCCAGCAGTGTAGTTGAGCAGTTCTTC.

This rearrangement joins TRBV28 to TRBJ2-7, with TRBD1 matching over 8 bases. The germline CDR1 and CDR2 sequences are MDHEN and SYDVKM. The CDR3 has 16 residues. The V segment lost 7 bases and the J segment 3 bases; nucleotides outside the gene matches: 14. The chain's CDR3 is CASTPHQDRAGYEQYF. The DNA of the CDR3 is TGTGCCAGCACCCCGCACCAGGACAGGGCGGGCTACGAGCAGTACTTC.

V and J are TRBV7-2 and TRBJ1-6; 8 positions agree with TRBD1. Germline CDR1 is SGHTA and CDR2 is FQGNSA. J gave up 9 bases and V 1 base, and 8 bases lay outside the gene matches. The CDR3 totals 16 residues. For the CDR3, the DNA is TGTGCCAGCAGCTTAGGGAGTACAGGGGGTGGTTCACCCCTCCACTTT. Translated: CASSLGSTGGGSPLHF.

The chain joins TRBV28 to TRBJ1-5, with a possible D match to TRBD1 (5 bases). The germline V gene encodes CDR1 MDHEN and CDR2 SYDVKM. Trimming took 2 bases from V and 6 from J, leaving 11 bases between them. CDR3 length equals 14 residues. The CDR3 loop is CASSLGGSRQPQHF. Written as DNA, the CDR3 is TGTGCCAGCAGTTTAGGGGGGTCTCGTCAGCCCCAGCATTTT.

V usage is TRBV4-3 and J usage is TRBJ1-2, with D uncertain. V dropped 0 bases and J dropped 8 bases, with 13 bases sitting between them. The germline gives CDR1 LGHNA, CDR2 YSLEER. The CDR3 is 14 residues long. The CDR3 is CASSQDRGVGGYTF. For the CDR3, the DNA is TGCGCCAGCAGCCAAGATCGCGGGGTAGGGGGCTACACCTTC.

The DNA of the CDR3 is TGTGCCAGCAGCTCGGAATACGAGGGTGGTAATCAGCCCCAGCATTTT. This translates into CASSSEYEGGNQPQHF. The chain combines TRBV7-2 with TRBJ1-5; D call uncertain. The germline V gene has CDR1 SGHTA and CDR2 FQGNSA. The CDR3 sequence is 16 residues long. V was shortened by 4 bases and J by 4 bases, with 17 bases between the two germline ends.

This clone is a singleton in its sample. The V and J genes are TRBV6-2 or TRBV6-3 and TRBJ2-1, with unresolved D. Trimming pared 0 bases from V and 0 bases from J, leaving 6 bases between. The CDR3 is made up of 15 amino acids. In germline, CDR1 is MNHEY, CDR2 SVGEGT. The CDR3 coding sequence is TGTGCCAGCAGTTACTCACAGAGCTCCTACAATGAGCAGTTCTTC. Amino acids: CASSYSQSSYNEQFF.